These 13 T cell receptor beta chains were sequenced from one sample in a study of cytotoxic CD8 clonotypes in ibrutinib-treated CLL. TCRdb's copy holds only in-frame clones and misses some; the assay was immunoSEQ multiplex PCR. Found here are about 43,000 clones, roughly 76% of them singletons; the top ten hold 9.5% to 15%. The specimen was PBMCs, collected after 12 months of ibrutinib treatment. The receptors were sampled from a human donor with chronic lymphocytic leukemia.

The chain uses TRBV6-6 and TRBJ1-6; possible D gene TRBD1, 5 bases. The CDR3 runs to 15 residues. V was clipped by 6 bases and J by 6 bases, with 15 bases between them. The germline CDR1 and CDR2 sequences are MNHNY and SVGAGI (reference sequence). CDR3 sequence (DNA): TGTGCCAGCAGCCCTTTAGGGGCCACTAATTCACCCCTCCACTTT. Translated, it gives CASSPLGATNSPLHF.

The chain combines TRBV2 with TRBJ2-2; D is perhaps TRBD1 (6 bases). V gave up 4 bases and J gave up 6 bases, with 9 bases separating them. Germline V gene sequence: CDR1 SNHLY, CDR2 FYNNEI. This CDR3 is built from 13 residues. DNA of the CDR3: TGTGCCAGCAGTGTGGGGGCGGCCGGGGAGCTGTTTTTT. Translation gives CASSVGAAGELFF.

The rearrangement joins TRBV10-2 to TRBJ2-7; 10 bases line up with TRBD1. The CDR3 loop spans 15 amino acids. V lost 7 bases to trimming and J lost 4 bases; unmatched junction nucleotides: 10. Germline V gene sequence: CDR1 WSHSY, CDR2 SAAADI. The CDR3 region is CASTNPGQGTYEQYF. CDR3 coding DNA: TGCGCCAGCACAAATCCGGGACAGGGGACGTACGAGCAGTACTTC.

The V call is TRBV5-5, the J call TRBJ1-1; D gene unclear. Deletions cut 3 bases from V and 0 bases from J, with 6 bases between. Germline V gene lookup returns CDR1 SGHKS and CDR2 YYEKEE (reference sequence). The CDR3 has 13 amino acids. CDR3 residues: CASSYSLNTEAFF. CDR3 DNA sequence: TGTGCCAGCAGCTACAGCTTGAACACTGAAGCTTTCTTT.

This clone is a singleton in its sample. The chain couples TRBV5-5 to TRBJ1-3; the D is unclear. CDR1 is SGHKS, CDR2 YYEKEE, per germline (reference sequence). The CDR3 contains 13 residues. V lost 4 bases and J 4 bases, leaving 9 bases between the germline ends. DNA of the CDR3: TGTGCCAGCAGCCCCGGACCGGGAAACACCATATATTTT. Translation: CASSPGPGNTIYF.

CDR3 loop: CASSQTRDSYEKLFF. DNA of the CDR3: TGTGCCAGCAGCCAGACCCGGGACAGCTATGAAAAACTGTTTTTT. J is TRBJ1-4 and V is TRBV7-8, with 7 bases aligning to TRBD1. V lost 5 bases to trimming and J lost 6 bases; unmatched junction nucleotides: 9. From germline, CDR1 is SGHVS and CDR2 FQNEAQ. The CDR3 length is 15 residues. Supplemented by reference TRBV7-8 and TRBJ1-4, the full variable domain reads GAGVSQSPRYKVAKRGQDVALRCDPISGHVSLFWYQQALGQGPEFLTYFQNEAQLDKSGLPSDRFFAERPEGSVSTLKIQRTQQEDSAVYLCASSQTRDSYEKLFFGSGTQLSVL.

V is TRBV18 and J is TRBJ1-6; D perhaps matches TRBD1 (5 bases). The CDR3 is made up of 13 amino acids. Germline lookup yields CDR1 KGHSH and CDR2 LQKENI. Deletions cut 6 bases from V and 5 bases from J, with 8 bases between. As DNA, the CDR3 is TGTGCCAGCTCCGGGGGTAATAATTCACCCCTCCACTTT. This translates into CASSGGNNSPLHF.

The genes are TRBV5-5 and TRBJ1-2; a possible D gene is TRBD1 (5 bases). With 4 bases removed from V and 1 base from J, the gap between germline ends came to 17 bases. The CDR3 covers 16 residues. Germline V CDR1 and CDR2: SGHKS, YYEKEE (reference sequence). CDR3 region: CASSALGQVYNYGYTF. The DNA for the CDR3 is TGTGCCAGCAGCGCACTGGGGCAGGTCTATAACTATGGCTACACCTTC. The full variable domain, completed using reference TRBV5-5 and TRBJ1-2, is DAGVTQSPTHLIKTRGQQVTLRCSPISGHKSVSWYQQVLGQGPQFIFQYYEKEERGRGNFPDRFSARQFPNYSSELNVNALLLGDSALYLCASSALGQVYNYGYTFGSGTRLTVV.

This clone has more than one count but fewer than ten. The chain is built from TRBV2 and TRBJ2-1, with D perhaps TRBD2 (7 bases). V gave up 10 bases and J gave up 0 bases, with 16 bases separating them. Germline values: CDR1 SNHLY, CDR2 FYNNEI. This CDR3 comprises 15 residues. The CDR3 DNA sequence: TGTGCCAACTCAAAAGGGGGGGGCTCCTACAATGAGCAGTTCTTC. Translated, it gives CANSKGGGSYNEQFF. The complete variable domain, with remaining parts taken from reference TRBV2 and TRBJ2-1, reads EPEVTQTPSHQVTQMGQEVILRCVPISNHLYFYWYRQILGQKVEFLVSFYNNEISEKSEIFDDQFSVERPDGSNFTLKIRSTKLEDSAMYFCANSKGGGSYNEQFFGPGTRLTVL.

A single count supports this clone. This chain connects TRBV12-5 to TRBJ2-7, with D perhaps being TRBD1 or TRBD2 (6 bases each). V was trimmed by 2 bases and J by 5 bases, leaving 28 bases between them. The CDR3 is 19 residues long. Looked up from germline, CDR1 is LGHNT and CDR2 is FRNRAP. CDR3 nucleotides: TGTGCTAGTGGTTTGTCTTCGACAATGGCAGGGGCGGGGATAGACGAGCAGTACTTC. Amino acids: CASGLSSTMAGAGIDEQYF.

The V gene is TRBV7-2, the J gene TRBJ2-3, with D perhaps given as TRBD1 or TRBD2 (5 bases each). The CDR3 contains 13 residues. V gave up 2 bases and J gave up 8 bases, with 11 bases separating them. CDR1 and CDR2 from the germline V gene are SGHTA and FQGNSA. CDR3 sequence (DNA): TGTGCCAGCAGCTTATATGGGGGTGGTACGCAGTATTTT. The encoded protein is CASSLYGGGTQYF. Together with reference TRBV7-2 and TRBJ2-3, the CDR3 gives the full variable domain: GAGVSQSPSNKVTEKGKDVELRCDPISGHTALYWYRQSLGQGLEFLIYFQGNSAPDKSGLPSDRFSAERTGGSVSTLTIQRTQQEDSAVYLCASSLYGGGTQYFGPGTRLTVL.

This clone was seen a handful of times. This chain uses TRBV9 with TRBJ2-7, with D possibly being TRBD1 (6 bases). Germline V gene lookup returns CDR1 SGDLS and CDR2 YYNGEE. The CDR3 consists of 14 residues. Trimming shortened V by 4 bases and J by 3 bases, and 14 bases separated the two germline ends. The CDR3 region has the DNA TGTGCCAGCAGCCCTGGACAGACGGTCTACGAGCAGTACTTC. Encoded protein: CASSPGQTVYEQYF.

In this sample, this clone turned up a few times. The V and J genes are TRBV7-8 and TRBJ2-7, with a tentative D call TRBD1 (5 bases). Germline-derived CDR1 and CDR2 are SGHVS and FQNEAQ. V shed 6 bases and J shed 11 bases, with 26 bases lying between them. There are 15 residues in the CDR3. The CDR3 loop is CASRPAPEPSGKEYF. The CDR3 DNA is TGTGCCAGCAGGCCAGCGCCGGAGCCCTCAGGGAAGGAGTACTTC. Together with reference TRBV7-8 and TRBJ2-7, the CDR3 gives the full variable domain: GAGVSQSPRYKVAKRGQDVALRCDPISGHVSLFWYQQALGQGPEFLTYFQNEAQLDKSGLPSDRFFAERPEGSVSTLKIQRTQQEDSAVYLCASRPAPEPSGKEYFGPGTRLTVT.